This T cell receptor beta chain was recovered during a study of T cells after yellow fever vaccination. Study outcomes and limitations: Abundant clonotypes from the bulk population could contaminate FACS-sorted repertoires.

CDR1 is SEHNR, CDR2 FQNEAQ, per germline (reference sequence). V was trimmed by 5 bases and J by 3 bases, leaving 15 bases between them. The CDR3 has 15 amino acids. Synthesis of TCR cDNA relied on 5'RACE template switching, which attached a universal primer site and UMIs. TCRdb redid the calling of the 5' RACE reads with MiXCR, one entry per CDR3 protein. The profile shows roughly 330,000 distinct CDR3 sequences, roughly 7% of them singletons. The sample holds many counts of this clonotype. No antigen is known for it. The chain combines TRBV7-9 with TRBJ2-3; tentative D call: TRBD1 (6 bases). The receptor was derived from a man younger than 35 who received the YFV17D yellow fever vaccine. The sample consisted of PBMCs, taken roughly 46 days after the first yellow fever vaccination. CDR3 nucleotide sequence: TGTGCCAGCAGCCCTGGTGGCAGGGGAACAGATACGCAGTATTTT. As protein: CASSPGGRGTDTQYF.